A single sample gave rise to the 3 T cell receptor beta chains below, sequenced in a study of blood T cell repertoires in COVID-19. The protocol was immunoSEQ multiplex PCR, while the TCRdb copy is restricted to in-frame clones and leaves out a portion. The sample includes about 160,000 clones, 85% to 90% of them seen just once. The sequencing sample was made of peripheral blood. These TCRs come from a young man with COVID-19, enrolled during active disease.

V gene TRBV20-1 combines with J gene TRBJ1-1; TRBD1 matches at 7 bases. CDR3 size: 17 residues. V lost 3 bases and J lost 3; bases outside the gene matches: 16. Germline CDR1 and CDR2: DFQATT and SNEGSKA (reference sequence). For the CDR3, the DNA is TGCAGTGCTAGTATAGACAGGGACCCTTATTGGGACACTGAAGCTTTCTTT. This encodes CSASIDRDPYWDTEAFF.

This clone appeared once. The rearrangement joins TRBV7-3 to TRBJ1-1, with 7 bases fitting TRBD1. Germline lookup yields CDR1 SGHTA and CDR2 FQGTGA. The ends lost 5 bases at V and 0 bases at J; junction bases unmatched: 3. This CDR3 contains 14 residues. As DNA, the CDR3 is TGTGCCAGCAGCCCCAGGGGGATGAACACTGAAGCTTTCTTT. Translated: CASSPRGMNTEAFF.

The CDR3 region is CASSQDLPGLAVDNEQFF. The CDR3 region has the DNA TGTGCCAGCAGCCAAGATCTCCCGGGACTAGCAGTTGACAATGAGCAGTTCTTC. J is TRBJ2-1 and V is TRBV4-2, with 9 bases fitting TRBD2. Germline CDR1 reads LGHNA; CDR2 reads YNFKEQ. With 0 bases clipped from V and 5 bases from J, the junction kept 11 bases outside the gene matches. This CDR3 is 18 amino acids long.